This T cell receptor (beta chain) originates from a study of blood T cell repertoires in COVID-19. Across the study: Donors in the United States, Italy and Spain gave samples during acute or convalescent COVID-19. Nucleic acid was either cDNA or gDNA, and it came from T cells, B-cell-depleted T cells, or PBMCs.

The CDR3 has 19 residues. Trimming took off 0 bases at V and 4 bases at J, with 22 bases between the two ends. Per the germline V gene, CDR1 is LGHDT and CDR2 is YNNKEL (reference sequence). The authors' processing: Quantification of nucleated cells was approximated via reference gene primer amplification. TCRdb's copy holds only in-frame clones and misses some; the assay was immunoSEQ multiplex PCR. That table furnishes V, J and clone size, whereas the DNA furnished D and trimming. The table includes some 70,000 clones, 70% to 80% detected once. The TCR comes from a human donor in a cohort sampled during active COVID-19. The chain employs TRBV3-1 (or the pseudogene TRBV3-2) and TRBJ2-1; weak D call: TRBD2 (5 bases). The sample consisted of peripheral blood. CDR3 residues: CASSQEIGTTISAYNEQFF. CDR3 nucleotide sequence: TGTGCCAGCAGCCAAGAAATAGGAACTACCATTAGCGCTTACAATGAGCAGTTCTTC.